This T cell receptor beta chain was identified during a study of CD8 T cells in ankylosing spondylitis. Overall study findings and caveats: Enrichment of disease-linked clones was reportedly significant in matched ankylosing spondylitis synovial fluid. Some of these motif variants have turned up before, in reports on reactive arthritis synovial fluid and blood.

Trimming stripped 5 bases from V and 0 bases from J, with 14 bases between. Per the germline V gene, CDR1 is SEHNR and CDR2 is FQNEAQ (reference sequence). The CDR3 runs to 15 residues. Molecular-barcoded quantitative 5'-RACE produced these TCR beta libraries. TCRdb re-analysed the 5' RACE reads in MiXCR, keeping a single row per CDR3 protein. The sample includes about 69,000 distinct CDR3 sequences, approximately 5.3% seen only once; the top ten take about 2%. Ten or more counts support this clonotype. What it recognizes is unknown. Sequencing was carried out using blood, either unsorted or a sorted T cell fraction (not recorded which). This sequence joins TRBV7-9 and TRBJ2-7; D gene ambiguous. This clonotype originated in a male donor with ankylosing spondylitis or in good health (not recorded which). The CDR3 loop reads CASSRHGPSSYEQYF. The CDR3 bases are TGTGCCAGCAGCCGCCACGGTCCCAGCTCCTACGAGCAGTACTTC.